Each of the 26 T cell receptor beta chains below was sequenced from the same sample in a study of T cells expressing NK-cell markers. TCRdb reanalyzed the 5' RACE reads, giving one entry per CDR3 protein sequence and no DNA. The listing records about 550,000 distinct CDR3 sequences. Sample: blood T cells: a sorted CD56 or NKG2C T cell subset, CD4+ or CD8+ T cells, or bulk PBMC T cells (not recorded which). The receptors were gathered from a man between 18 and 35 years old in good health.

CDR3 protein: CASPPSGEQYF. V usage is TRBV27 and J usage is TRBJ2-7; the TRBD1 assignment by TCRdb is unverifiable without DNA. CDR1 and CDR2 (germline): MNHEY, SMNVEV (reference sequence). The CDR3 covers 11 residues.

This chain links TRBV5-5 with TRBJ2-3; the TCRdb D gene call, TRBD2, has no DNA to confirm it. The V gene's germline CDR1 is SGHKS and CDR2 YYEKEE (reference sequence). The CDR3 extends over 16 amino acids. The CDR3 spells CASSFTTSGNGGTQYF.

The V and J genes are TRBV2 and TRBJ2-5. There are 11 residues in the CDR3. Germline assignment: CDR1 SNHLY and CDR2 FYNNEI. The CDR3 is CASSDRQIGYF. The complete variable domain, with remaining parts taken from reference TRBV2 and TRBJ2-5, reads EPEVTQTPSHQVTQMGQEVILRCVPISNHLYFYWYRQILGQKVEFLVSFYNNEISEKSEIFDDQFSVERPDGSNFTLKIRSTKLEDSAMYFCASSDRQIGYFGPGTRLLVL.

The rearrangement links TRBV5-1 to TRBJ2-1; lacking DNA, the TRBD2 call made by TCRdb goes unchecked. The CDR3 loop spans 15 amino acids. Germline CDR1 reads SGHRS; CDR2 reads YFSETQ. The CDR3 reads CASSLVSSGYNEQFF.

The chain couples TRBV6-2 or TRBV6-3 to TRBJ2-7; with no DNA, the TCRdb D assignment of TRBD1 cannot be verified. The CDR3 covers 14 residues. Per germline, CDR1 MNHEY and CDR2 SVGEGT. This chain's CDR3 is CASSPTGTPYEQYF.

V usage is TRBV12-3 or TRBV12-4 and J usage is TRBJ2-4; the D call from TCRdb, TRBD2, cannot be confirmed without DNA. The CDR3 has 15 residues. The CDR3 is CASTSVEYRLHIQYF.

V gene TRBV3-1 combines with J gene TRBJ2-1; there is no DNA to check the TCRdb D call of TRBD2. This CDR3 comprises 16 residues. Germline-derived CDR1 and CDR2 are LGHDT and YNNKEL (reference sequence). CDR3 in amino acids: CASSQDSSGYYNEQFF.

V usage is TRBV7-9 and J usage is TRBJ2-7; TCRdb picks TRBD2, but there is no DNA to check that call. Germline assignment: CDR1 SEHNR and CDR2 FQNEAQ (reference sequence). CDR3 length: 13 amino acids. The CDR3 here is CASSPSGRYEQYF.

V gene TRBV12-3 or TRBV12-4 combines with J gene TRBJ2-3; no DNA is available, so the TRBD2 call from TCRdb remains unchecked. This CDR3 region has 17 residues. The CDR3 here is CASSRTSGRASADTQYF.

The chain is built from TRBV6-5 and TRBJ1-2. This CDR3 region has 12 residues. Germline V CDR1 and CDR2: MNHEY, SVGAGI. The CDR3: CASKGLSYGYTF.

The chain joins TRBV3-1 to TRBJ2-5. CDR3 length: 15 residues. Germline assignment: CDR1 LGHDT and CDR2 YNNKEL (reference sequence). CDR3 sequence: CASSDPLRRQETQYF.

This sequence joins TRBV11-1 and TRBJ2-1; with no DNA, the TCRdb D assignment of TRBD2 cannot be verified. Per germline, CDR1 SGHAT and CDR2 FQDESV (reference sequence). CDR3 length: 18 amino acids. The CDR3 sequence is CASSPWPLRDRSYNEQFF.

The CDR3 reads CASSPDGTVNEQFF. V and J are TRBV4-2 and TRBJ2-1; TCRdb selects TRBD2, and the lack of DNA leaves this call unchecked. The CDR3 covers 14 residues. Looked up from germline, CDR1 is LGHNA and CDR2 is YNFKEQ.

The V and J genes are TRBV5-1 and TRBJ2-3; TCRdb's D call, TRBD2, is unchecked because there is no DNA. The CDR3 sequence is 16 residues long. Per the germline V gene, CDR1 is SGHRS and CDR2 is YFSETQ. The CDR3 loop is CASSTGTSGSGDTQYF.

The chain couples TRBV6-6 to TRBJ2-7; TCRdb designates TRBD1, a call that cannot be tested without DNA. Germline lookup yields CDR1 MNHNY and CDR2 SVGAGI (reference sequence). This CDR3 region has 12 residues. The CDR3 sequence is CASRTGYYEQYF.

V usage is TRBV11-1 and J usage is TRBJ2-3; there is no DNA to check the TCRdb D call of TRBD1. Germline V gene lookup returns CDR1 SGHAT and CDR2 FQDESV (reference sequence). The CDR3 loop spans 18 amino acids. The CDR3 region is CASSLEFAGSRGTDTQYF.

CDR3: CASSERTGGSEQFF. The rearrangement uses TRBV5-1 and TRBJ2-1; checking the TCRdb D call of TRBD1 is not possible without DNA. The CDR3 spans 14 residues. The germline gives CDR1 SGHRS, CDR2 YFSETQ.

V and J are TRBV12-3 or TRBV12-4 and TRBJ2-6. CDR3 length: 18 residues. CDR3: CASSRKTGAGSGANVLTF.

The rearrangement joins TRBV4-1 to TRBJ1-1; TCRdb indicates TRBD1, and absent DNA this call remains unverified. This CDR3 has 19 amino acids. Per the germline V gene, CDR1 is MGHRA and CDR2 is YSYEKL. The CDR3 loop is CASRSGGLGGPRMNTEAFF.

The chain links TRBV12-3 or TRBV12-4 to TRBJ2-2; TCRdb indicates TRBD1, and absent DNA this call remains unverified. The CDR3 runs 16 residues. The CDR3 loop reads CASSSRQGGGTGELFF.

V and J are TRBV7-6 and TRBJ2-7; the D call from TCRdb, TRBD1, cannot be confirmed without DNA. Per the germline V gene, CDR1 is SGHVS and CDR2 is FNYEAQ. The CDR3 has 15 amino acids. CDR3 residues: CASSFSGTGNLEQYF.

The chain has TRBV29-1 and TRBJ1-1; TCRdb's assignment of TRBD1 cannot be checked, as there is no DNA. This CDR3 region has 12 residues. The germline V gene encodes CDR1 SQVTM and CDR2 ANQGSEA. The CDR3 loop is CSAWTGSSEAFF.

This chain uses TRBV2 with TRBJ2-3; TCRdb proposes TRBD1, but this gene call is untestable without DNA. CDR1 SNHLY and CDR2 FYNNEI come from the germline V gene. This CDR3 comprises 13 residues. The CDR3: CASRRTGPDTQYF.

This chain links TRBV3-1 with TRBJ2-3. Germline lookup yields CDR1 LGHDT and CDR2 YNNKEL (reference sequence). The CDR3 covers 16 residues. The CDR3 here is CASSQEGIQSTDTQYF.

V gene TRBV7-9 combines with J gene TRBJ2-1; TCRdb outputs TRBD1, but without DNA this stays unchecked. The CDR3 runs to 16 residues. Looked up from germline, CDR1 is SEHNR and CDR2 is FQNEAQ (reference sequence). CDR3 protein: CASSPLNIAYYNEQFF. The full variable domain, completed using reference TRBV7-9 and TRBJ2-1, is DTGVSQNPRHKITKRGQNVTFRCDPISEHNRLYWYRQTLGQGPEFLTYFQNEAQLEKSRLLSDRFSAERPKGSFSTLEIQRTEQGDSAMYLCASSPLNIAYYNEQFFGPGTRLTVL.

The genes are TRBV4-2 and TRBJ2-3. This CDR3 region has 15 residues. Germline V lookup: CDR1 LGHNA, CDR2 YNFKEQ. This CDR3 is CASSQDQAATDTQYF.